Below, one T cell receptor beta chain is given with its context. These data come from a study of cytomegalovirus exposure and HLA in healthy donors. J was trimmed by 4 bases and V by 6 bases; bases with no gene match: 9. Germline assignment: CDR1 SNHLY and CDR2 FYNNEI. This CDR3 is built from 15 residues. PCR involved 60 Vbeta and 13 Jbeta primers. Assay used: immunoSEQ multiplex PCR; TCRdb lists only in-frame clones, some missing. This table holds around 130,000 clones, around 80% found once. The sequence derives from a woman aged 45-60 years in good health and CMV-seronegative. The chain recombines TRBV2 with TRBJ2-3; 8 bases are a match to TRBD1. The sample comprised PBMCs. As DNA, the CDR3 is TGTGCCAGCAGAGAACAGGGGGTAGTATCAGATACGCAGTATTTT. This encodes CASREQGVVSDTQYF.